Listed below are T cell receptor beta chains from one sample, sequenced in a study of human T cells and chemical hapten exposure. TCRdb re-called the RACE reads through MiXCR, storing one row per CDR3 protein. Altogether some 84,000 distinct CDR3 sequences are present, roughly 10% being singletons, with the ten largest covering around 4.7%. The sequencing here drew on whole blood, taken in connection with sensitization to the hapten diphenylcyclopropenone (DPC). Every receptor here comes from a woman aged 45-60 years with alopecia areata. Some clones in this sample may be carry-over from other donors' samples. CDR3s include the opening cysteine and the closing phenylalanine or tryptophan. D genes are given only for firm matches. Rows may omit the clone size; those that give it use once, few, many or a size class.

clone size	J gene	V gene	D gene	CDR3 protein	CDR3 DNA
.	TRBJ1-4	TRBV21-1	.	CASRRGTGGEKANEKLFF	TGTGCCAGCAGAAGAGGGACAGGGGGCGAAAAAGCTAATGAAAAACTGTTTTTT
.	TRBJ1-1	TRBV4-3	.	CASSQEDTEAFF	TGCGCCAGCAGCCAAGAAGACACTGAAGCTTTCTTT
few	TRBJ1-2	TRBV12-3/TRBV12-4	.	CASARQNGYTF	TGTGCCAGCGCCAGACAGAATGGCTACACCTTC
few	TRBJ2-3	TRBV20-1	.	CSARSPGLGSTDTQYF	TGCAGTGCCCGAAGCCCGGGACTGGGAAGCACAGATACGCAGTATTTT
.	TRBJ1-5	TRBV12-3/TRBV12-4	.	CASSFRQGINQPQHF	TGTGCCAGCAGTTTTCGGCAGGGCATTAATCAGCCCCAGCATTTT
.	TRBJ2-5	TRBV25-1	TRBD1	CASGDRGGWETQYF	TGTGCCAGCGGCGACAGGGGAGGTTGGGAGACCCAGTACTTC
many	TRBJ2-3	TRBV11-2	.	CASSFRRDTDTQYF	TGTGCCAGCAGCTTTCGGCGGGACACAGATACGCAGTATTTT
many	TRBJ2-5	TRBV20-1	.	CSASGTWGTQYF	TGCAGTGCTTCTGGGACTTGGGGGACCCAGTACTTC
.	TRBJ2-2	TRBV9	TRBD2	CASRLGGGTGELFF	TGTGCCAGCCGCTTAGGCGGGGGCACCGGGGAGCTGTTTTTT
.	TRBJ2-7	TRBV2	TRBD2	CASTSGLAGVEQYF	TGTGCCAGCACCTCCGGACTAGCGGGAGTCGAGCAGTACTTC
many	TRBJ1-2	TRBV12-3/TRBV12-4	.	CASSGRVNYGYTF	TGTGCCAGCAGTGGCAGGGTAAACTATGGCTACACCTTC
.	TRBJ2-1	TRBV29-1	.	CSVDLEPAYNEQFF	TGCAGCGTTGATTTGGAACCCGCCTACAATGAGCAGTTCTTC
many	TRBJ2-7	TRBV27	TRBD1	CASSLSQTGVGYEQYF	TGTGCCAGCAGTTTATCACAGACAGGGGTAGGCTACGAGCAGTACTTC
few	TRBJ2-1	TRBV20-1	TRBD2	CSAPRHRLASQGQFF	TGCAGTGCACCCCGACATAGACTAGCGAGCCAGGGGCAGTTCTTC
many	TRBJ2-3	TRBV20-1	TRBD2	CSAPWAGGSDTQYF	TGCAGTGCTCCCTGGGCGGGAGGTTCAGATACGCAGTATTTT
.	TRBJ2-1	TRBV27	.	CASSLNRISYNEQFF	TGTGCCAGCAGTTTAAACCGAATCTCCTACAATGAGCAGTTCTTC
few	TRBJ2-7	TRBV20-1	TRBD2	CSASPGTSVSYEQYF	TGCAGTGCTTCCCCCGGGACTAGCGTTTCCTACGAGCAGTACTTC
few	TRBJ1-4	TRBV28	.	CASSSGADNEKLFF	TGTGCCAGCAGTTCAGGGGCGGATAATGAAAAACTGTTTTTT
many	TRBJ2-1	TRBV2	.	CASRQRLDQFSDEQFF	TGTGCCAGCAGACAAAGACTAGACCAGTTTTCGGATGAGCAGTTCTTC
once	TRBJ1-5	TRBV19	.	CASSPPGQPQHF	TGTGCCAGTAGCCCCCCAGGGCAGCCCCAGCATTTT
.	TRBJ1-1	TRBV5-1	TRBD1	CASSTRTGADTEAFF	TGCGCCAGCAGCACCCGGACAGGGGCGGACACTGAAGCTTTCTTT
.	TRBJ1-6	TRBV7-2	.	CASSLNPTVNSPLHF	TGTGCCAGCAGCTTAAACCCGACAGTTAATTCACCCCTCCACTTT
many	TRBJ2-5	TRBV6-5	.	CASSPLAQETQYF	TGTGCCAGCAGTCCACTGGCGCAAGAGACCCAGTACTTC
few	TRBJ2-1	TRBV7-9	.	CASSLARETDPRAFF	TGTGCCAGCAGCTTAGCCCGAGAGACTGACCCCCGTGCGTTCTTC
few	TRBJ2-2	TRBV12-3/TRBV12-4	.	CASSSLDTGELFF	TGTGCCAGCAGTTCCCTAGATACCGGGGAGCTGTTTTTT
.	TRBJ1-4	TRBV10-3	.	CAISQGSYEKLFF	TGTGCCATCAGTCAAGGGAGTTATGAAAAACTGTTTTTT
many	TRBJ2-1	TRBV5-1	.	CASRPSQGGYNEQFF	TGCGCCAGCCGCCCATCCCAAGGGGGCTACAATGAGCAGTTCTTC
few	TRBJ1-2	TRBV4-1	.	CASSQDPTATYGYTF	TGCGCCAGCAGCCAAGACCCGACAGCTACCTATGGCTACACCTTC
many	TRBJ2-7	TRBV6-6	TRBD2	CASSYGLAGISYEQYF	TGTGCCAGCAGTTACGGCCTAGCGGGCATCTCCTACGAGCAGTACTTC